These 3 T cell receptor beta chains originate from one sample sequenced in a study of cytomegalovirus exposure and HLA in healthy donors. With 60 Vbeta and 13 Jbeta primers, the PCR was carried out. Sequencing was performed with immunoSEQ multiplex PCR; in TCRdb, only in-frame clones are kept and a portion is missing. The sample consists of under 85,000 clones, 78% of them appearing once. Sequencing was performed on PBMCs. All receptors come from a middle-aged man in good health and CMV-seronegative.

This chain joins TRBV7-9 and TRBJ2-5; 7 bases map to TRBD2. The J call may be in error: the DNA end matches TRBJ2-7 better. The CDR3 extends over 15 amino acids. The V gene's germline CDR1 is SEHNR and CDR2 FQNEAQ (reference sequence). The CDR3 nucleotides are TGTGCCAGCAGCTTGGCTACTAGCGAAAACTACGAGCAGTACTTC. Translating it yields CASSLATSENYEQYF.

This chain connects TRBV5-1 to TRBJ2-3, with a weak D call TRBD1 (5 bases). V was clipped by 4 bases and J by 4 bases, with 13 bases between them. CDR1 SGHRS and CDR2 YFSETQ come from the germline V gene. CDR3 length equals 14 residues. Here the CDR3 DNA reads TGCGCCAGCAGCATGGACACCCTCCCAGATACGCAGTATTTT. Translating gives CASSMDTLPDTQYF.

The chain couples TRBV2 to TRBJ2-1; TRBD2 is a possible D gene (6 bases). CDR1 is SNHLY, CDR2 FYNNEI, per germline. Trimming removed 3 bases at V and 2 bases at J, with 11 bases between. The CDR3 loop spans 15 amino acids. CDR3 coding DNA: TGTGCCAGCAGTGAGGCGGGGAACACCTACAATGAGCAGTTCTTC. Amino acid sequence: CASSEAGNTYNEQFF.